Given below is one T cell receptor beta chain in context. This entry is derived from a study of CD8+ T cells in alopecia areata. The treatment denotes: oral pan-JAK inhibitor, 5-10 mg twice daily. The CDR3 spans 15 residues. Germline CDR1 is LGHNA and CDR2 is YSLEER. V lost 0 bases and J lost 9, with 12 bases in between. Following extraction, RNA underwent reverse transcription to cDNA, which served as the sequencing template. The assay was immunoSEQ multiplex PCR, and TCRdb's table has in-frame clones only and misses some. Counted here are some 190,000 clones, 40% to 65% occurring once; the ten biggest clones make up over 9%.

This sequence was found in a human donor with alopecia areata. The sample was CD8+ T cells sorted from blood, taken around week 54, from a patient treated with tofacitinib. The chain has TRBV4-3 and TRBJ1-6; D is undetermined. The CDR3: CASSQDTESLSPLHF. CDR3 nucleotide sequence: TGCGCCAGCAGCCAAGATACCGAGTCCCTTTCACCCCTCCACTTT.